These T cell receptor beta chains were read from a single sample in a study of T cell responses to AZD1222 COVID-19 vaccine. Assay used: immunoSEQ multiplex PCR; TCRdb lists only in-frame clones, some missing. Among about 120,000 clones, roughly 90% were seen once, and the ten largest hold less than 4%. The sample consisted of peripheral blood, taken on day 0 of AZD1222 vaccination. The receptors shown here come from an adult in good health. Both conserved end residues are part of each CDR3. Each record gives: CDR3 protein, CDR3 DNA, V gene, J gene, clone size, D gene. The D gene is left open where the match is weak. Clone size is given for some rows only: seen once, a few or many times, or a class if the clone is expanded.

CASSFEGQGLWNPNEKLFF,TGTGCCAGCAGTTTTGAGGGACAGGGCCTTTGGAACCCTAATGAAAAACTGTTTTTT,TRBV28,TRBJ1-4,once,TRBD1
CASAQSTDTQYF,TGTGCCAGTGCACAAAGCACAGATACGCAGTATTTT,TRBV19,TRBJ2-3,NA,NA
CASSQKTDRPLLAQHF,TGTGCCAGCAGCCAAAAAACGGACAGACCCCTCTTGGCCCAGCATTTT,TRBV7-8,TRBJ1-5,NA,NA
CAIGGEVGTEAFF,TGTGCCATCGGGGGGGAGGTTGGGACTGAAGCTTTCTTT,TRBV10-3,TRBJ1-1,once,NA
CASSPREGGINEQFF,TGTGCCAGCAGCCCCCGGGAGGGCGGGATCAATGAGCAGTTCTTC,TRBV3-1/TRBV3-2,TRBJ2-1,NA,TRBD2
CASSLAVSSYNEQFF,TGTGCCAGCAGCCTAGCGGTCTCGTCATACAATGAGCAGTTCTTC,TRBV7-3,TRBJ2-1,NA,TRBD2
CASSRRDRADNEQFF,TGTGCCAGCAGCCGGCGGGACAGGGCCGACAATGAGCAGTTCTTC,TRBV7-8,TRBJ2-1,NA,TRBD1
CASSMVHAPNEKLFF,TGTGCCAGTAGTATGGTTCACGCCCCGAATGAAAAACTGTTTTTT,TRBV19,TRBJ1-4,NA,NA
CASSQVWADIQYF,TGTGCCAGCAGCCAAGTATGGGCGGACATTCAGTACTTC,TRBV3-1/TRBV3-2,TRBJ2-4,NA,NA
CASIWGAEQFF,TGCGCCAGCATTTGGGGGGCTGAGCAGTTCTTC,TRBV5-1,TRBJ2-1,NA,NA
CASSLALRGGETQYF,TGCGCCAGCAGCTTGGCTCTCCGGGGCGGGGAGACCCAGTACTTC,TRBV5-1,TRBJ2-5,NA,NA
CASSLGPRDSEAFF,TGTGCCAGCAGCCTAGGCCCCAGGGACTCTGAAGCTTTCTTT,TRBV7-2,TRBJ1-1,NA,NA
CASSAEVGGNQPQHF,TGTGCCAGCAGTGCAGAGGTTGGAGGCAATCAGCCCCAGCATTTT,TRBV2,TRBJ1-5,NA,NA